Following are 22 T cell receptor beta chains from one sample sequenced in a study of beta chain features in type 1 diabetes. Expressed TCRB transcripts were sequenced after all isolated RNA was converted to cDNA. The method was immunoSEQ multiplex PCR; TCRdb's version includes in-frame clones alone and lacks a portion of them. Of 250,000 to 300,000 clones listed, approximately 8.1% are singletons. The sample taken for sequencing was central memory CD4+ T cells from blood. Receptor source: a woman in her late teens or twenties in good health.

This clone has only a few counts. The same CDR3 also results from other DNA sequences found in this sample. CDR3 DNA: TGCAGTGCTAGAGAGAACACTGAAGCTTTCTTT. Translating it yields CSARENTEAFF. The rearrangement uses TRBV20-1 and TRBJ1-1; D not resolved. The V end was cut by 0 bases, the J end by 1 base, with 0 bases between. Germline CDR1 and CDR2: DFQATT and SNEGSKA (reference sequence). This CDR3 contains 11 residues.

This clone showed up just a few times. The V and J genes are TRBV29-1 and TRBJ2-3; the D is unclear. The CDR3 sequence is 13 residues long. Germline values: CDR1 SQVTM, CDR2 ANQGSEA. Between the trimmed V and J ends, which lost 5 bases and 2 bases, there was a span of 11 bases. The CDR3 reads CSVRRQNTDTQYF. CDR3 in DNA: TGCAGCGTTCGAAGACAAAACACAGATACGCAGTATTTT.

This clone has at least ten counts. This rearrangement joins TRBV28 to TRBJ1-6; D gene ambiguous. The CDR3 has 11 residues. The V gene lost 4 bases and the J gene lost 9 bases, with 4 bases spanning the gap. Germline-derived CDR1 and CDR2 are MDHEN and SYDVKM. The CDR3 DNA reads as TGTGCCAGCAGTTCGGGTTCACCCCTCCACTTT. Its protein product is CASSSGSPLHF.

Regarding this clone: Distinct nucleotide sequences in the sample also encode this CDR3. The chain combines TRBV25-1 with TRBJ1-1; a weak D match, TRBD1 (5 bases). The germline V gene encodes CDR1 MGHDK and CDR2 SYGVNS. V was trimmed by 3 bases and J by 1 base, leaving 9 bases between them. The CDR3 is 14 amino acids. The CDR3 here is CASSEGLANTEAFF. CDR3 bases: TGTGCCAGCAGTGAGGGACTGGCGAACACTGAAGCTTTCTTT.

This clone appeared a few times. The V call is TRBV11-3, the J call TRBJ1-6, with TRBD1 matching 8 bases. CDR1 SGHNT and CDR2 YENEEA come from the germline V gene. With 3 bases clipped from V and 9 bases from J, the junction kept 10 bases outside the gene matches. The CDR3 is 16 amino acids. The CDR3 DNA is TGTGCCAGCAGCTTTGGGCCAGGGGGCACGGGTTCACCCCTCCACTTT. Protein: CASSFGPGGTGSPLHF.

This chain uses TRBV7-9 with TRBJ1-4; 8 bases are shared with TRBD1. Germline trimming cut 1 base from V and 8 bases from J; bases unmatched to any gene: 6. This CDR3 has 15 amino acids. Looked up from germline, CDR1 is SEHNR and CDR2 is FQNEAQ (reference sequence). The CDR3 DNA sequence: TGTGCCAGCAGCTTAGGAGCGACAGGGGAAGAAAAACTGTTTTTT. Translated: CASSLGATGEEKLFF.

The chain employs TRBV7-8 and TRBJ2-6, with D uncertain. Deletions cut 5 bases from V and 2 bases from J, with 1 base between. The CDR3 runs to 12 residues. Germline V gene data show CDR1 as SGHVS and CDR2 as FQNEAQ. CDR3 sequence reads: CASSTGANVLTF. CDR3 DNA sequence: TGTGCCAGCAGCACTGGGGCCAACGTCCTGACTTTC.

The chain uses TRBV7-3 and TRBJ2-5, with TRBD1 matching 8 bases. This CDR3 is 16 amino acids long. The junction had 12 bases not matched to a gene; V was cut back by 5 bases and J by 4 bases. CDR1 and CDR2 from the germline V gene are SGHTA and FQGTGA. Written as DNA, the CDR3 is TGTGCCAGCAGCAAGAGTGGACAGGGCGGTCCAGAGACCCAGTACTTC. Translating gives CASSKSGQGGPETQYF.

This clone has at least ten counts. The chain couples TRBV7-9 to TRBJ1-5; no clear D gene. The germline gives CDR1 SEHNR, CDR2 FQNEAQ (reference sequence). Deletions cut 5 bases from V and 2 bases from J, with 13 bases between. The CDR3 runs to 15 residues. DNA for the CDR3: TGTGCCAGCAGCCGGCATGGGAGCGGCAATCAGCCCCAGCATTTT. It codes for CASSRHGSGNQPQHF.

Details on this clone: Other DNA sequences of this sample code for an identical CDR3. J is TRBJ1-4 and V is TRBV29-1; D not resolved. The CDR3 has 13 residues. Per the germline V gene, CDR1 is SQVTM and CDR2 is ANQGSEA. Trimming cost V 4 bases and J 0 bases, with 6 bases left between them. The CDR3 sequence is CSVGSATNEKLFF. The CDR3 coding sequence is TGCAGCGTTGGCTCCGCAACTAATGAAAAACTGTTTTTT.

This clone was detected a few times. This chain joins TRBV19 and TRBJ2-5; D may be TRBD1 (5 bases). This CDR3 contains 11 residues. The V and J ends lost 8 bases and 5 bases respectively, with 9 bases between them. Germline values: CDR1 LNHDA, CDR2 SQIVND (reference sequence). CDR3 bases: TGTGCCAGTGCAGGGCGGGAGACCCAGTACTTC. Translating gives CASAGRETQYF.

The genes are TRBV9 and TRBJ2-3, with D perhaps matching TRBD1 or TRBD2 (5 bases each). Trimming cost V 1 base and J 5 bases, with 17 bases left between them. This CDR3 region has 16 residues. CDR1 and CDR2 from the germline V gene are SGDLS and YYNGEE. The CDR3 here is CASSVPYRGVVDTQYF. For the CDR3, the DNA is TGTGCCAGCAGCGTACCCTACCGAGGGGTCGTAGATACGCAGTATTTT.

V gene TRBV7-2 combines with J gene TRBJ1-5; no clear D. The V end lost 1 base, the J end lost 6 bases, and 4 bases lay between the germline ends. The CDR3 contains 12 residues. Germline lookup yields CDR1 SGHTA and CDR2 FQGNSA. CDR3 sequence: CASSLGSQPQHF. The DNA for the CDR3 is TGTGCCAGCAGCTTAGGGAGTCAGCCCCAGCATTTT.

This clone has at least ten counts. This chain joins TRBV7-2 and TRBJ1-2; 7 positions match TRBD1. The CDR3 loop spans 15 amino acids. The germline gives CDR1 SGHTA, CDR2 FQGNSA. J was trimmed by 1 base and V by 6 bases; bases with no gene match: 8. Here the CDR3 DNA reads TGTGCCAGCAGGGCAGGGGGACAGATTAACTATGGCTACACCTTC. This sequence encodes CASRAGGQINYGYTF.

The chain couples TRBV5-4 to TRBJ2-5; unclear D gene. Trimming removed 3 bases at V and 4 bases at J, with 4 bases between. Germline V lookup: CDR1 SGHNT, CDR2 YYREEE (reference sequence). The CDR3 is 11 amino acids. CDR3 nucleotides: TGTGCCAGCAGCTCCTCAGAGACCCAGTACTTC. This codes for CASSSSETQYF.

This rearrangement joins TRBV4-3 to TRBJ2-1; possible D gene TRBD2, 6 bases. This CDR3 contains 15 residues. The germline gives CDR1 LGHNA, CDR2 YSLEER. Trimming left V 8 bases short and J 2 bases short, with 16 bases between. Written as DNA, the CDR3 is TGCGCCAGCGGAGAGTTGGCGGGACCCTACAATGAGCAGTTCTTC. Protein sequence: CASGELAGPYNEQFF.

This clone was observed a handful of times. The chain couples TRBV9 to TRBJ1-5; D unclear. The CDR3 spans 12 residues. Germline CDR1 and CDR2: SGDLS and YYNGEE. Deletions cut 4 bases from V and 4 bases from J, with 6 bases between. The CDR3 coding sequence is TGTGCCAGCAGCATGGGTAATCAGCCCCAGCATTTT. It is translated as CASSMGNQPQHF.

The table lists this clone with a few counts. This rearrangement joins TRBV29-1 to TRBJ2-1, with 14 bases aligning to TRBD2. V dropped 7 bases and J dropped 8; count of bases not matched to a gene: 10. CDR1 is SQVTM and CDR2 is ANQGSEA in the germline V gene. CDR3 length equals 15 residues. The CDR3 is CSAPTSGRVGDEQFF. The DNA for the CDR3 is TGCAGCGCACCGACTAGCGGGAGGGTCGGCGATGAGCAGTTCTTC.

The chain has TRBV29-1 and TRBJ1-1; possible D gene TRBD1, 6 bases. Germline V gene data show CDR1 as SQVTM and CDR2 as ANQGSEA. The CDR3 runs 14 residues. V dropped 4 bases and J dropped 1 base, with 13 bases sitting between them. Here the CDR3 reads CSVARNRENTEAFF. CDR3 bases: TGCAGCGTTGCGAGAAACAGGGAGAACACTGAAGCTTTCTTT.

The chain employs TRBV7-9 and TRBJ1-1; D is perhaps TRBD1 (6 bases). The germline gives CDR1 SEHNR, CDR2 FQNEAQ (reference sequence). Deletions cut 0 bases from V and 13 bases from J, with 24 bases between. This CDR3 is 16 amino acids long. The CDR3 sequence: CASSLASTSGGHGVFF. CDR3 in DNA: TGTGCCAGCAGCTTAGCCTCCACATCTGGGGGCCACGGAGTTTTCTTT.

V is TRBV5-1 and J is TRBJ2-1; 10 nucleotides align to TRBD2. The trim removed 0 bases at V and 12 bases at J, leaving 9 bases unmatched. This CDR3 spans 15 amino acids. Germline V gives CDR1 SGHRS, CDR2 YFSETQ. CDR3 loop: CASSLALDTSGVQFF. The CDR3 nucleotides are TGCGCCAGCAGCTTGGCACTCGATACTAGCGGGGTGCAGTTCTTC.

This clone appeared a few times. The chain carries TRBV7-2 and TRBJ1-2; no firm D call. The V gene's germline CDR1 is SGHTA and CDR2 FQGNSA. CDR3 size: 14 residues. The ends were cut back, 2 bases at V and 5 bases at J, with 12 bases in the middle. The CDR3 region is CASSLNNGKYGYTF. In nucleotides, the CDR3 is TGTGCCAGCAGCTTAAATAACGGAAAATATGGCTACACCTTC.